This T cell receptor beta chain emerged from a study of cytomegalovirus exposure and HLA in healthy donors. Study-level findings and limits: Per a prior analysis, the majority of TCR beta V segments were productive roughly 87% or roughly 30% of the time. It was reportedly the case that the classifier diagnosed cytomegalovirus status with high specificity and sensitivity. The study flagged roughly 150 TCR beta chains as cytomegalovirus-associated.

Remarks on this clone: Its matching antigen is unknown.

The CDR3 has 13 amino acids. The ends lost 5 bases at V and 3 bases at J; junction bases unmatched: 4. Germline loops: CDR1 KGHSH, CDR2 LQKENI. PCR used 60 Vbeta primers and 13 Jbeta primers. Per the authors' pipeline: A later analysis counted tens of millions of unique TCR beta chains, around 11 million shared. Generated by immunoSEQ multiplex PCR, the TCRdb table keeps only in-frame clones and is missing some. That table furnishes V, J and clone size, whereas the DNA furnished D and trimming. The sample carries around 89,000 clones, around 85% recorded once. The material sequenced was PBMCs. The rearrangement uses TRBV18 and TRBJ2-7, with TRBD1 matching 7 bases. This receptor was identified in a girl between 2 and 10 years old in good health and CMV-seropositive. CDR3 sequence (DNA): TGTGCCAGCTCAAACCGGGACAGCTACGAGCAGTACTTC. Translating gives CASSNRDSYEQYF.